This T cell receptor (beta chain) stems from a study of blood T cell repertoires in COVID-19. At the level of the study: The United States, Italy and Spain supplied acute and convalescent COVID-19 samples.

CDR1 and CDR2 (germline): MNHEY, SVGAGI. The CDR3 runs 13 residues. The J segment lost 8 bases and the V segment lost 7 bases, leaving 9 bases of the junction unmatched. The protocol was immunoSEQ multiplex PCR, while the TCRdb copy is restricted to in-frame clones and leaves out a portion. This table holds 50,000 to 65,000 clones, about four fifths found once. V gene TRBV6-5 combines with J gene TRBJ1-2, with TRBD1 identical over 8 bases. The TCR originated in a human donor in a cohort sampled during active COVID-19. Sequenced: peripheral blood. CDR3 sequence reads: CASTLGQGRGYTF. In DNA form, the CDR3 reads TGTGCCAGCACCCTCGGACAGGGAAGGGGCTACACCTTC.